A selection of T cell receptor beta chains follows, all from one sample in a study of regulatory T cells in long-lasting Graves disease. TCRdb reprocessed the multiplex PCR reads with MiXCR, giving one entry per CDR3 protein. This table has about 470,000 distinct CDR3 sequences, under 25% appearing once. This specimen was peripheral blood mononuclear cells (PBMCs), taken when the disease was refractory, from a patient treated with antithyroid drugs. All receptors come from a female donor with Graves disease. The CDR3 runs from the conserved cysteine through the conserved F or W. The order of the fields is V gene, J gene, clone size, D gene, CDR3 DNA, CDR3 protein. The D gene is left open where the match is weak. Some rows have no size entry. The others give once, few or many, or a class for an expanded clone.

>TRBV30|TRBJ2-7|few|-
TGTGCCTGGAGTGCCAGTTACGAGCAGTACTTC
CAWSASYEQYF
>TRBV4-1|TRBJ1-4|-|-
TGCGCCAGCAACCTCTTGGGAAGGGAAAAACTGTTTTTT
CASNLLGREKLFF
>TRBV5-1|TRBJ1-2|-|-
TGCGCCAGCAGCTTGGTTCGGACAGTGGTGTCTGGCTACACCTTC
CASSLVRTVVSGYTF
>TRBV30|TRBJ2-1|-|TRBD2
TGTGCCTGGAGCGTTCGGTTAGCGGGAGGTGAAAATGAGCAGTTCTTC
CAWSVRLAGGENEQFF
>TRBV2|TRBJ2-7|many|-
TGTGCCAGCAGTTCAGCGCGACAGAGTACCTACGAGCAGTACTTC
CASSSARQSTYEQYF
>TRBV6-9|TRBJ1-5|few|TRBD1
TGTGCCAGCAGTTACGTCGACTGGGACAGGGATTCTCAGCCCCAGCATTTT
CASSYVDWDRDSQPQHF
>TRBV30|TRBJ1-5|few|-
TGTGCCTGGAGTGTACCCGGGAAGGGAAATCAGCCCCAGCATTTT
CAWSVPGKGNQPQHF
>TRBV7-9|TRBJ2-7|-|TRBD2
TGTGCCAGCAGCTCAGGGACTAGCGGGGTTTTCTCCTACGAGCAGTACTTC
CASSSGTSGVFSYEQYF
>TRBV10-3|TRBJ2-7|few|-
TGTGCCACCAGACATAGAACAGACTCCTACGAGCAGTACTTC
CATRHRTDSYEQYF
>TRBV6-1|TRBJ2-5|many|TRBD1
TGTGCCAGCAGTACCACAGGGGGCTGGGAGACCCAGTACTTC
CASSTTGGWETQYF
>TRBV28|TRBJ2-4|many|-
TGTGCCAGCAGTTCGGACAGATTTGTGGCCAAAAACATTCAGTACTTC
CASSSDRFVAKNIQYF
>TRBV7-9|TRBJ1-2|many|TRBD1
TGTGCCAGCAGCCCCCAGACAGGGGGCTCAGAGGGCTACACCTTC
CASSPQTGGSEGYTF
>TRBV2|TRBJ2-7|-|-
TGTGCCAGTGGGACACGATCCTACGAGCAGTACTTC
CASGTRSYEQYF
>TRBV30|TRBJ1-1|few|-
TGTGCCTGGAGTCCTATGAACACTGAAGCTTTCTTT
CAWSPMNTEAFF
>TRBV28|TRBJ2-4|-|TRBD2
TGTGCCAGCAGTCCCGGGACTAGCGGGAGTCGTGAACAGTACTTC
CASSPGTSGSREQYF
>TRBV30|TRBJ2-7|-|-
TGTGCCTTCATTGGCAGGGTAACCTACGAGCAGTACTTC
CAFIGRVTYEQYF
>TRBV2|TRBJ2-2|many|TRBD1
TGTGCCAGCAATCGGGACAGGGGGACCGGGGAGCTGTTTTTT
CASNRDRGTGELFF
>TRBV3-1|TRBJ1-1|many|-
TGTGCCAGCAGCGTGAGCTGGGACACTGAAGCTTTCTTT
CASSVSWDTEAFF
>TRBV12-3/TRBV12-4|TRBJ2-7|many|-
TGTGCCAGCAGTTTAGCGTCGGCAGGTTCTTACTCCTACGAGCAGTACTTC
CASSLASAGSYSYEQYF
>TRBV27|TRBJ2-1|few|-
TGTGCCAGCAGTGACTCTTTGGCCTACAATGAGCAGTTCTTC
CASSDSLAYNEQFF
>TRBV29-1|TRBJ1-2|-|-
TGCAGCGTTGGTCCAGACCAGAAGGAGTATGGCTACACCTTC
CSVGPDQKEYGYTF
>TRBV4-1|TRBJ1-1|few|-
TGCGCCAGCAGCCAACCCATGATCCCTGAAGCTTTCTTT
CASSQPMIPEAFF
>TRBV19|TRBJ1-4|-|-
TGTGCCAGTAGCACAGAACGACATGAAAAACTGTTTTTT
CASSTERHEKLFF
>TRBV29-1|TRBJ2-5|many|TRBD2
TGCAGCGTTGAAACTAGCGGAGTCCAAGAGACCCAGTACTTC
CSVETSGVQETQYF
>TRBV7-3|TRBJ2-1|few|TRBD2
TGTGCCAGCAGCTCGGGACTAGCGGGAGGTGAGCAGTTCTTC
CASSSGLAGGEQFF
>TRBV6-1|TRBJ1-1|many|-
TGTGCCAGCACTCTACTGGGCAGGAACACTGAAGCTTTCTTT
CASTLLGRNTEAFF
>TRBV28|TRBJ2-3|-|TRBD2
TGTGCCAGCAGTTTATCGAGCGGGAGTTCAGATACGCAGTATTTT
CASSLSSGSSDTQYF
>TRBV19|TRBJ2-7|many|TRBD1
TGTGCCAGCTCACCACCGGGACAGGGTTACGAGCAGTACTTC
CASSPPGQGYEQYF
>TRBV5-5|TRBJ1-5|-|-
TGTGCCAGCAGCTACAGTCCAGTGGTGGGGAGCAATCAGCCCCAGCATTTT
CASSYSPVVGSNQPQHF
>TRBV28|TRBJ1-4|many|-
TGTGCCAGCAGTTTCACCGCCATTAATGAAAAACTGTTTTTT
CASSFTAINEKLFF
>TRBV7-9|TRBJ2-2|once|TRBD1
TGTGCCAGCGGTCGGTCTGCAGGGGGATGGACCGGGGAGCTGTTTTTT
CASGRSAGGWTGELFF
>TRBV28|TRBJ1-3|many|-
TGTGCCAGCAGCCCTTCGTGGGGCTCTGGAAACACCATATATTTT
CASSPSWGSGNTIYF